One sample yielded the 19 T cell receptor beta chains listed below, sequenced in a study of tumor and adjacent non-tumor tissue in lung cancer. This sample's RNA came from whole unsorted tissue. TCRbeta libraries were built with three rounds of nested PCR, modified from ARM-PCR. TCRdb used MiXCR to reprocess the multiplex PCR reads, holding one entry per CDR3 protein. The sample has more than 90,000 distinct CDR3 sequences; around 71% are singletons. The sample was lung tumor tissue. These receptors were taken from a man aged 55-75 years with non-small cell lung cancer.

A remark on this clonotype: A read error may produce the germline difference seen at one junction end. The chain employs TRBV13 and TRBJ2-1; D is uncertain. This CDR3 comprises 13 residues. Germline loops: CDR1 PRHDT, CDR2 FYEKMQ (reference sequence). This CDR3 is CDSMVRSYNEQFF. Written as DNA, the CDR3 is TGTGACAGCATGGTAAGGTCCTACAATGAGCAGTTCTTC.

About this clonotype: The junction does not match germline at one end; this may be a read error. The chain joins TRBV29-1 to TRBJ2-1; TRBD2 aligns across 9 bases. CDR3 size: 17 residues. In germline, CDR1 is SQVTM, CDR2 ANQGSEA. The CDR3 loop is CIVEGGLAESSYNGQFF. The CDR3 DNA follows: TGCATCGTTGAAGGGGGACTAGCCGAAAGCTCCTACAATGGGCAGTTCTTC.

Regarding this clonotype: A much larger clone is a single base away; this may be a read error. The CDR3 sequence is CASSLDTTSGNTIYF. CDR3 nucleotides: TGCGCCAGCAGCTTGGACACCACCTCTGGAAACACCATATATTTT. The chain has TRBV5-1 and TRBJ1-3, with no clear D. Germline CDR1 is SGHRS and CDR2 is YFSETQ. The CDR3 spans 15 residues. V was trimmed by 0 bases and J by 0 bases, leaving 7 bases between them.

The count of this clonotype is one. The CDR3 does not close with the conserved phenylalanine or tryptophan, likely indicating a read error. The DNA is left out, because the CDR3 cannot be placed on it with certainty; the CDR3 is given as TCRdb lists it. The chain combines TRBV28 with TRBJ2-7; the DNA was not used to check the table's D call, TRBD1. CDR1 and CDR2 (germline): MDHEN, SYDVKM. The CDR3 length equals 14 residues, ends included. CDR3 loop: CASGWDRARYELYL.

This clonotype showed up just once. A junction end diverges from the germline sequence, so it may reflect a read error. This chain connects TRBV6-2 or TRBV6-3 to TRBJ2-1; the match to TRBD1 covers 12 bases. Per germline, CDR1 MNHEY and CDR2 SVGEGT. The length of the CDR3 is 16 residues. CDR3 nucleotides: TGTGCCAGAAGTATTCCCGGGACAGGGGGCATCTATGAACAGTTCTTC. This codes for CARSIPGTGGIYEQFF.

The rearrangement joins TRBV21-1 to TRBJ2-5; the table's D call of TRBD1 was not tested on the DNA. TRBV21-1 is a pseudogene locus. The CDR3 contains 13 residues. Written as DNA, the CDR3 is TGTGCCGGCAGCACGGGATCTCCCCTGTCCCAGTACTTC. It codes for CAGSTGSPLSQYF.

This clonotype was recorded a few times. This may come from a read error, since a much larger clone is one base off. This chain connects TRBV6-1 to TRBJ2-3; TRBD2 is a possible D gene (6 bases). This CDR3 is built from 16 residues. V was pared by 4 bases and J by 1 base, with 15 bases between. Per the germline V gene, CDR1 is MNHNS and CDR2 is SASEGT. The CDR3, as DNA: TGTGCCAGCAGTGCTCAACTAACGGGAGGCACAGATACGCAGTATTTT. The encoded protein is CASSAQLTGGTDTQYF.

As to this clonotype: With a much larger clone just one base away, this may be a read error. The chain recombines TRBV4-1 with TRBJ2-7; 11 bases align to TRBD2. CDR1 is MGHRA and CDR2 is YSYEKL in the germline V gene. The CDR3 contains 16 residues. In nucleotides, the CDR3 is TGCGCCAGCAGCCGGACACTAGCGGGAGAGGGGGACGAGCAGCACTTC. It specifies CASSRTLAGEGDEQHF.

As concerns this clonotype: The CDR3 ends on some other residue instead of the conserved phenylalanine or tryptophan, so this is likely a read error. The chain recombines TRBV7-3 with TRBJ2-1; the D gene is possibly TRBD2 (7 bases). V lost 0 bases, J lost 9 bases, and 15 bases lay in between. This CDR3 has 15 amino acids. Germline V gene lookup returns CDR1 SGHTA and CDR2 FQGTGA. CDR3 in amino acids: CASSLTGGRGGEQFS. The DNA for the CDR3 is TGTGCCAGCAGCTTAACTGGCGGGAGAGGGGGTGAGCAGTTCTCC.

In regard to this clonotype: One junction end disagrees with the germline gene, perhaps due to a read error. V and J are TRBV30 and TRBJ1-4; D gene uncertain. The CDR3 spans 12 residues. Germline CDR1 reads GTSNPN; CDR2 reads SVGIG (reference sequence). DNA of the CDR3: TGTGCCTGGAATCCAGGAAATGAAAAACTGCTTTTC. Its translation: CAWNPGNEKLLF.

This clonotype was detected only once. Germline is not matched at one junction end, which may reflect a read error. J is TRBJ2-6 and V is TRBV12-3 or TRBV12-4; D might be TRBD2 (6 bases). This CDR3 region has 17 residues. The CDR3: CASSHGTSVSGADVLTF. The CDR3 nucleotides read TGTGCAAGCAGTCATGGGACTTCTGTCTCTGGGGCCGACGTCCTGACTTTC.

As to this clonotype: The CDR3 does not end in the conserved phenylalanine or tryptophan, so this is likely a read error. The chain recombines TRBV11-3 with TRBJ2-7; D not resolved. The CDR3 sequence is 15 residues long. The ends were cut back, 8 bases at V and 0 bases at J, with 17 bases in the middle. The V gene's germline CDR1 is SGHNT and CDR2 YENEEA. CDR3 nucleotides: TGTGCCAGCGGCTACACCGGGTCTACCTCCTACGAGCAGTACATC. This codes for CASGYTGSTSYEQYI.

This clonotype occurred once. One junction end does not reproduce the germline sequence, and a read error may be involved. The J gene is TRBJ1-1, the V gene TRBV4-1, with D tentatively TRBD1 (5 bases). CDR1 and CDR2 from the germline V gene are MGHRA and YSYEKL. CDR3 size: 18 residues. The CDR3 DNA is TGCGCGAGCAGCAAAGAGGGACTGGGGGTTGTTGGTCGGGCTGAAGCTTTCTTT. Protein: CASSKEGLGVVGRAEAFF.

This clonotype showed up just a few times. At one boundary the junction diverges from the germline segment, which might be a read error. CDR3 region: CASSLRGGGTSYEQYF. The CDR3 DNA reads as TGTGCCAGCAGCTTACGGGGCGGGGGAACTTCCTACGAACAGTACTTC. This sequence joins TRBV11-3 and TRBJ2-7; 7 nucleotides agree with TRBD2. The CDR3 covers 16 residues. Germline V CDR1 and CDR2: SGHNT, YENEEA.

Only one count was recorded for this clonotype. A clone one base away is much larger, so this may be a read error. The V and J genes are TRBV20-1 and TRBJ2-6; D is unresolved. Germline V gives CDR1 DFQATT, CDR2 SNEGSKA (reference sequence). The CDR3 runs 12 residues. The V and J ends lost 6 bases and 6 bases respectively, with 9 bases between them. The CDR3 spells CSATDVANVLTF. The CDR3 nucleotides are TGCAGTGCCACGGATGTGGCCAACGTCCTGACTTTC.

Comment on this clonotype: One junction end does not reproduce the germline sequence, and a read error may be involved. This chain joins TRBV6-1 and TRBJ1-2; D perhaps matches TRBD1 (5 bases). Germline CDR1 and CDR2: MNHNS and SASEGT. CDR3 length: 16 residues. As DNA, the CDR3 is TGTGCCAGCCGACAGAAATTAAGTGCACCCAACTATGGCCACACCTTC. It is translated as CASRQKLSAPNYGHTF.

The chain joins TRBV6-5 to TRBJ1-5; 10 bases align to TRBD1. Trimming cost V 6 bases and J 7 bases; bases outside gene matches: 9. CDR1 and CDR2 from the germline V gene are MNHEY and SVGAGI. The CDR3 totals 15 residues. CDR3 sequence: CASRRDRGINQPQHF. The CDR3 DNA follows: TGTGCCAGCAGAAGGGACAGGGGCATTAACCAGCCCCAGCATTTT.

In its sample, this clonotype was seen many times. This chain uses TRBV29-1 with TRBJ1-3, with D possibly TRBD1 on 6 matching bases. The CDR3 totals 12 residues. Looked up from germline, CDR1 is SQVTM and CDR2 is ANQGSEA. V lost 5 bases and J 2 bases, leaving 7 bases between the germline ends. DNA for the CDR3: TGCAGCGTTTCAGGGGCTGGAAACACCATATATTTT. Its protein is CSVSGAGNTIYF.

Note on this clonotype: Germline and junction disagree at one end, which may indicate a read error. The genes are TRBV28 and TRBJ2-7, with a weak D call TRBD2 (5 bases). This CDR3 is 13 amino acids long. Looked up from germline, CDR1 is MDHEN and CDR2 is SYDVKM. Here the CDR3 DNA reads TGTGTCAGCAGCTCCGGGGTAAGCTACGAGCAGTACTTC. As protein: CVSSSGVSYEQYF.